The present TCR beta chain was sequenced within a study of T cells in Graves' hyperthyroidism and ophthalmopathy. Amplified TCR beta CDR3 regions came from RNA transcripts. A set of HTBI primers served as the primers for a first-round RT-PCR of the TCR CDR3. TCRdb re-called the multiplex PCR reads with MiXCR, one entry per CDR3 protein. The data show more than 150,000 distinct CDR3 sequences, approximately 15% seen once. This clonotype was seen at least ten times. Trimming pared 0 bases from V and 4 bases from J, leaving 10 bases between. This CDR3 comprises 15 residues. Germline CDR1 reads MNHEY; CDR2 reads SVGAGI.

This sequence originates from a woman aged 45 to 65 with Graves' hyperthyroidism. Sequencing input: blood. The chain has TRBV6-5 and TRBJ1-3; D gene ambiguous. The CDR3 coding sequence is TGTGCCAGCAGTTACTCCAGAGACTCGGGAAACACCATATATTTT. Translated, it gives CASSYSRDSGNTIYF.